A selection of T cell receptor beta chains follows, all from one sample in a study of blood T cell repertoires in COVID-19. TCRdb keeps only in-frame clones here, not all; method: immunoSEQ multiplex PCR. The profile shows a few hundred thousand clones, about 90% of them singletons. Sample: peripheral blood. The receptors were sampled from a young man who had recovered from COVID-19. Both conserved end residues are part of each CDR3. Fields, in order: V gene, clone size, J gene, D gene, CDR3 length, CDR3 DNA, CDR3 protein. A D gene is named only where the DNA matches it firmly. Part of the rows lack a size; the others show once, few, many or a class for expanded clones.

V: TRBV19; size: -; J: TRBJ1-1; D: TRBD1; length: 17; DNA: TGTGCCAGTAGTGTCCGGACAGGGACGGAGGTGAACACTGAAGCTTTCTTT; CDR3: CASSVRTGTEVNTEAFF
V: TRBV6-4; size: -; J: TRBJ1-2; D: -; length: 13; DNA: TGTGCCAGCAGACCAGGACAGAGCTATGGCTACACCTTC; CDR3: CASRPGQSYGYTF
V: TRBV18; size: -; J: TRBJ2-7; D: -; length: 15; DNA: TGTGCCAGCTCACCAGGTCAGGAAAACTCCTACGAGCAGTACTTC; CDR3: CASSPGQENSYEQYF
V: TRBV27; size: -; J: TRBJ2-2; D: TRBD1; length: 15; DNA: TGTGCCAGCAGTTTACGACAGGGGAGGTCCGGGGAGCTGTTTTTT; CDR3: CASSLRQGRSGELFF
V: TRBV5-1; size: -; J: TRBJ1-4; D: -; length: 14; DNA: TGCGCCAGCAGCTTTGGGCAGGGCGGAGAAAAACTGTTTTTT; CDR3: CASSFGQGGEKLFF
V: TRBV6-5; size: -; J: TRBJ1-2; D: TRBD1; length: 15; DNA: TGTGCCAGCAGTTACTCGGACAGGGGTAGCTATGGCTACACCTTC; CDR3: CASSYSDRGSYGYTF
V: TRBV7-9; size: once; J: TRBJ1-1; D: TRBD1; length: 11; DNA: TGTGCCAGCAGCCGGGACAGTGAAGCTTTCTTT; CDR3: CASSRDSEAFF
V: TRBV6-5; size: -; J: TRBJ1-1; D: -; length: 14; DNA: TGTGCCAGCACCCAGAGGAGGGGCTTGGTTGAAGCTTTCTTT; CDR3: CASTQRRGLVEAFF
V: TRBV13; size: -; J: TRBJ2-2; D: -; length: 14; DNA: TGTGCCAGCAACGGTGCCTTCACCACCGGGGAGCTGTTTTTT; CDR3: CASNGAFTTGELFF
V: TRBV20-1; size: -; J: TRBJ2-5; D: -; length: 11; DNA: TGCAGTGGCCAACGGCAAGAGACCCAGTACTTC; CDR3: CSGQRQETQYF
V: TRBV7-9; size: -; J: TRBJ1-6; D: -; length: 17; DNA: TGTGCCAGCAGCTCCCTGGGCGGAGGATCCTATAATTCACCCCTCCACTTT; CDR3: CASSSLGGGSYNSPLHF
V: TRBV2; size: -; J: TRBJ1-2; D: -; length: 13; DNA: TGTGCCAGCAGGAGGACTGAGAACTATGGCTACACCTTC; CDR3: CASRRTENYGYTF
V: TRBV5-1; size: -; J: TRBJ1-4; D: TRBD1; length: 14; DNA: TGCGCCAGCAGCTCCCGACAGGGCGGTGAAAAACTGTTTTTT; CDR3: CASSSRQGGEKLFF
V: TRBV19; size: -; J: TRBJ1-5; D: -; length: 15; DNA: TGTGCCAGTAGTATGACAGCGGGTAGCAATCAGCCCCAGCATTTT; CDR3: CASSMTAGSNQPQHF
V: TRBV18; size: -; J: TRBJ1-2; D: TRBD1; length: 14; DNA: TGTGCCAGCTCATTATCGACAGGGCAAGACGGCTACACCTTC; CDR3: CASSLSTGQDGYTF
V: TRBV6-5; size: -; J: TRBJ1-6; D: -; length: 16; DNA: TGTGCCAGCAGTTATCGGACAGTTACTTCTAATTCACCCCTCCACTTT; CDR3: CASSYRTVTSNSPLHF
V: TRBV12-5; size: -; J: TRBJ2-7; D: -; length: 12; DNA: TGTGCTAGTGGTTTGGTCCTCTACGAGCAGTACTTC; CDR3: CASGLVLYEQYF
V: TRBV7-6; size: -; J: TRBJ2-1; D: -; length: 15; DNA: TGTGCCAGCAGCCCTAAATGGACTAATCCCAATGAGCAGTTCTTC; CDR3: CASSPKWTNPNEQFF
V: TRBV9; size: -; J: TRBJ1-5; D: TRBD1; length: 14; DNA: TGTGCCAGCAGCGGGGACAGGGAATATCAGCCCCAGCATTTT; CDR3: CASSGDREYQPQHF
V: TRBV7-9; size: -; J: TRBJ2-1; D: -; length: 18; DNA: TGTGCCAGCAGCGTCAGCGGGATGTGGCTAGGGGGATCCAATGAGCAGTTCTTC; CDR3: CASSVSGMWLGGSNEQFF
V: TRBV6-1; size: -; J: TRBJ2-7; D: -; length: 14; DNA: TGTGCCAGCAGTGATGGGGGCGGGAGCAGCGGGCAGTACTTC; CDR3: CASSDGGGSSGQYF
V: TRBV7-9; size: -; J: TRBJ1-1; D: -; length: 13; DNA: TGTGCCAGCAGCTCGGCGGGGCAGCGTGAAGCTTTCTTT; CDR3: CASSSAGQREAFF
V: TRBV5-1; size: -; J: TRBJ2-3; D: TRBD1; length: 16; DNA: TGCGCCAGCCACAACACAGGGGGGAGTAGCACAGATACGCAGTATTTT; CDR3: CASHNTGGSSTDTQYF
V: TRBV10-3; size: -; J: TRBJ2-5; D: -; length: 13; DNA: TGTGCCATCAGTGAGTCCAGGGAAGAGACCCAGTACTTC; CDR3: CAISESREETQYF
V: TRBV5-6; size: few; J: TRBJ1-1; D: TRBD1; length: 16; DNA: TGTGCCAGCAGCTTCGAGGGACAGGCCCTTTTCACTGAAGCTTTCTTT; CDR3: CASSFEGQALFTEAFF
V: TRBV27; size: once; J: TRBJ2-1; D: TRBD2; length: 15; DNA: TGTGCCAGCAGCCGAGAGGCTAGCGGTTACAATGAGCAGTTCTTC; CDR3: CASSREASGYNEQFF
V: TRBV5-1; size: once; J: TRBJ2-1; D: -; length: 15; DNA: TGCGCCAGCAGCTTGTGGGACAACTTCTACAATGAGCAGTTCTTC; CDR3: CASSLWDNFYNEQFF
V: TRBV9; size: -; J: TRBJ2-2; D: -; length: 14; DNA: TGTGCCAGCAGCGCGGCCGGAAGCGGCGGGGAGCTGTTTTTT; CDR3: CASSAAGSGGELFF
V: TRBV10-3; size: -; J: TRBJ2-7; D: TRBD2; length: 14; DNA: TGTGCCATCGGGACTGGACTAGCGGGAAACGAGCAGTACTTC; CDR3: CAIGTGLAGNEQYF
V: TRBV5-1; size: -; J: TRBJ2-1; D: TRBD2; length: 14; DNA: TGCGCCAGCAGCTCGGGACTAGCGGGAGGTGAGCAGTTCTTC; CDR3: CASSSGLAGGEQFF
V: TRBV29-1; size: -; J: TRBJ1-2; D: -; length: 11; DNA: TGCAGCGTTGAAGACAGGGGAGGCTACACCTTC; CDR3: CSVEDRGGYTF
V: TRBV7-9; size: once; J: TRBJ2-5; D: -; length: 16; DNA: TGTGCCAGCAGCTTAGGTGAGGGGGTCGGCCAAGAGACCCAGTACTTC; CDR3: CASSLGEGVGQETQYF
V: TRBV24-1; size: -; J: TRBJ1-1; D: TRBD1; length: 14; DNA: TGTGCCACCAGTGATCCTAGGACAGGGGATGAAGCTTTCTTT; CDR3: CATSDPRTGDEAFF
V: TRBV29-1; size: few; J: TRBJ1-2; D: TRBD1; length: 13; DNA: TGCAGCGTTTTCGGGACAGGGGGCTATGGCTACACCTTC; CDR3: CSVFGTGGYGYTF
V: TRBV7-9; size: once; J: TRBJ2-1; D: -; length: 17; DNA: TGTGCCAGCAGCTTAGCGGGCCTAGCAAGCTCCTACAATGAGCAGTTCTTC; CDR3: CASSLAGLASSYNEQFF
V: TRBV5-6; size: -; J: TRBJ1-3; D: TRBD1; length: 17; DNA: TGTGCCAGCAGCTTTTCCCCAGGGGGAAACTCTGGAAACACCATATATTTT; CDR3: CASSFSPGGNSGNTIYF
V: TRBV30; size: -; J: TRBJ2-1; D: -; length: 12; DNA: TGTGCCTGGAGTGGCTGGCAATACGAGCAGTTCTTC; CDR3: CAWSGWQYEQFF
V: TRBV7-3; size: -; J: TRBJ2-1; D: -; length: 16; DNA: TGTGCCAGCAGCCCATATCCCCCCAGGGTTGACAATGAGCAGTTCTTC; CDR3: CASSPYPPRVDNEQFF
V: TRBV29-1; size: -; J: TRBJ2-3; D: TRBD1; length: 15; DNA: TGCAGCGCAAAGGGGACAGGGTTTTCCACAGATACGCAGTATTTT; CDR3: CSAKGTGFSTDTQYF
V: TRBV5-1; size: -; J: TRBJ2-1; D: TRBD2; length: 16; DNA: TGCGCCAGCAGCTTAGAAAGCGGGGGGATTTACAATGAGCAGTTCTTC; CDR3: CASSLESGGIYNEQFF
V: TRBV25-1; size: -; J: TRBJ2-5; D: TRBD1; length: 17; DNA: TGTGCCAGCAGTAAACGGACAGGCTATTGGGGACAAGAGACCCAGTACTTC; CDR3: CASSKRTGYWGQETQYF